This T cell receptor beta chain derives from a study of blood T cell repertoires in COVID-19. In the authors' workflow: By means of reference gene primer amplification, nucleated cell counts were estimated. The protocol was immunoSEQ multiplex PCR, while the TCRdb copy is restricted to in-frame clones and leaves out a portion. V, J and clone size are taken as reported in that table, and D and trimming were inferred from the DNA itself. The sample yields about 260,000 clones, about 87% seen once. The V end was cut by 3 bases, the J end by 7 bases, with 10 bases between. Germline loops: CDR1 LNHDA, CDR2 SQIVND (reference sequence). The CDR3 runs 13 residues.

The chain uses TRBV19 and TRBJ2-1; maybe TRBD2 (5 bases). The sample comprised peripheral blood. The receptor was isolated from a woman aged 55-70 years with COVID-19, enrolled during active disease. The CDR3 region is CASSIPSRNEQFF. DNA for the CDR3: TGTGCCAGTAGTATCCCTAGCCGGAATGAGCAGTTCTTC. The variable domain in full, completed from reference TRBV19 and TRBJ2-1, reads DGGITQSPKYLFRKEGQNVTLSCEQNLNHDAMYWYRQDPGQGLRLIYYSQIVNDFQKGDIAEGYSVSREKKESFPLTVTSAQKNPTAFYLCASSIPSRNEQFFGPGTRLTVL.